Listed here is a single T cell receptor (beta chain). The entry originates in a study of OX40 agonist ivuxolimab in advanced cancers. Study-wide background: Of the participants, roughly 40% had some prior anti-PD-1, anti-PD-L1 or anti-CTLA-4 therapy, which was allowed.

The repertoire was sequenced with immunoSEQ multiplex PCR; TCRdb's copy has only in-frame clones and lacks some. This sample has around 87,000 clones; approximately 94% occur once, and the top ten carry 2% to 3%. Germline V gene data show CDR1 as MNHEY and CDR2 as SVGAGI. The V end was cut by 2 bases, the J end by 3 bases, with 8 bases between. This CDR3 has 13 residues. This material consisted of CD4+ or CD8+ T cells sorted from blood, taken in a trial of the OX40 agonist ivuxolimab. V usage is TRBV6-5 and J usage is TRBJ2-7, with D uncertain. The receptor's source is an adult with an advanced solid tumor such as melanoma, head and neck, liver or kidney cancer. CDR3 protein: CASSYAQSYEQYF. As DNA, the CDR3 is TGTGCCAGCAGTTACGCTCAGAGCTACGAGCAGTACTTC.